Shown below are 25 T cell receptor beta chains from a single sample sequenced in a study of T-cell memory formation after mild COVID-19. MiXCR was run by TCRdb on the 5' RACE reads, yielding one entry per CDR3 protein. The table shows just over 350,000 distinct CDR3 sequences, with under 15% occurring only once. Sequences were obtained from PBMCs or a T cell subset sorted from them (not recorded which). The source of these receptors is a man aged 18-30 years who had mild COVID-19 (a few samples of this study predate the infection). Cell type and time point are not known.

This clonotype was picked up many times. V gene TRBV3-1 combines with J gene TRBJ2-1, with no clear D. Germline CDR1 and CDR2: LGHDT and YNNKEL (reference sequence). V was shortened by 3 bases and J by 4 bases, with 7 bases between the two germline ends. This CDR3 comprises 13 residues. CDR3 protein: CASSQGLYNEQFF. For the CDR3, the DNA is TGTGCCAGCAGCCAGGGGTTGTACAATGAGCAGTTCTTC.

The chain recombines TRBV5-1 with TRBJ1-1; D uncertain. CDR1 SGHRS and CDR2 YFSETQ come from the germline V gene. V dropped 0 bases and J dropped 7 bases, with 16 bases sitting between them. This CDR3 has 15 amino acids. CDR3 amino acids: CASSLAPRGLGEAFF. The CDR3 nucleotides read TGCGCCAGCAGCTTGGCTCCGCGGGGATTGGGTGAAGCTTTCTTT.

This clonotype has ten or more counts. This chain connects TRBV6-2 or TRBV6-3 to TRBJ1-2, with 10 bases aligning to TRBD1. The CDR3 has 15 amino acids. Germline V gives CDR1 MNHEY, CDR2 SVGEGT. V lost 5 bases and J lost 6; bases outside the gene matches: 9. CDR3 amino acids: CASSDPGQGTDGYTF. The DNA for the CDR3 is TGTGCCAGCAGTGATCCGGGACAGGGGACGGATGGCTACACCTTC.

The genes are TRBV4-1 and TRBJ1-2, with a possible D match to TRBD1 (6 bases). V lost 0 bases and J 6 bases, leaving 20 bases between the germline ends. CDR3 size: 17 residues. In germline, CDR1 is MGHRA, CDR2 YSYEKL. CDR3 bases: TGCGCCAGCAGCCAAGACGGGGGGCAGCCTTTACTGGATGGCTACACCTTC. Amino acid sequence: CASSQDGGQPLLDGYTF.

A few counts support this clonotype. V gene TRBV7-9 combines with J gene TRBJ2-3, with D perhaps TRBD1 (5 bases). The CDR3 runs to 13 residues. From germline, CDR1 is SEHNR and CDR2 FQNEAQ (reference sequence). With 5 bases removed from V and 4 bases from J, the gap between germline ends came to 10 bases. The CDR3 is CASSHRTPDTQYF. Written as DNA, the CDR3 is TGTGCCAGCAGCCATAGGACACCAGATACGCAGTATTTT.

A few counts support this clonotype. The V gene is TRBV18, the J gene TRBJ1-1; D gene uncertain. V dropped 6 bases and J dropped 5 bases, with 13 bases sitting between them. Germline-derived CDR1 and CDR2 are KGHSH and LQKENI. CDR3 size: 13 residues. Here the CDR3 reads CASSLEEGTEAFF. The CDR3 DNA follows: TGTGCCAGCTCCCTTGAGGAAGGGACTGAAGCTTTCTTT.

This clonotype was counted many times. V is TRBV9 and J is TRBJ1-2; TRBD1 matches at 7 bases. CDR3 length: 13 amino acids. V lost 3 bases to trimming and J lost 7 bases; unmatched junction nucleotides: 6. CDR1 and CDR2 from the germline V gene are SGDLS and YYNGEE. CDR3 sequence reads: CASSATGEVGYTF. Here the CDR3 DNA reads TGTGCCAGCAGCGCTACAGGGGAGGTTGGCTACACCTTC.

The chain combines TRBV6-1 with TRBJ1-2, with D unresolved. The CDR3 is 15 residues long. Germline V gene lookup returns CDR1 MNHNS and CDR2 SASEGT. V lost 3 bases, J lost 6 bases, and 17 bases lay in between. The CDR3 is CASSDSWTLPHGYTF. The CDR3 nucleotides read TGTGCCAGCAGTGACTCTTGGACTTTACCTCATGGCTACACCTTC.

V and J are TRBV23-1 and TRBJ2-5; the D call may be TRBD1 or TRBD2 (5 bases each). TRBV23-1 is flagged as an ORF with uncertain function. This CDR3 spans 13 amino acids. Trimming shortened V by 8 bases and J by 1 base, and 11 bases separated the two germline ends. In DNA, the CDR3 is TGCGCCAGCCCCCAGGGAGTCCAAGAGACCCAGTACTTC. Translating gives CASPQGVQETQYF.

The chain is built from TRBV9 and TRBJ2-3; D possibly uses TRBD1 or TRBD2 (6 bases each). The CDR3 contains 15 residues. Trimming took 4 bases from V and 3 from J, leaving 15 bases between them. Germline V gene sequence: CDR1 SGDLS, CDR2 YYNGEE. The CDR3 DNA sequence: TGTGCCAGCAGCCCGAGGGGGGCAGCGACAGATACGCAGTATTTT. This codes for CASSPRGAATDTQYF.

The chain combines TRBV5-6 with TRBJ2-2, with D perhaps matching TRBD1 (6 bases). V lost 0 bases to trimming and J lost 5 bases, with 11 bases between them. The CDR3 has 15 residues. Looked up from germline, CDR1 is SGHDT and CDR2 is YYEEEE. The CDR3 DNA reads TGTGCCAGCAGCTTGGACCCCCAGGGGACCGGGGAGCTGTTTTTT. Encoded protein: CASSLDPQGTGELFF.

The V gene is TRBV30, the J gene TRBJ1-1; D is unresolved. Trimming cost V 0 bases and J 3 bases, with 11 bases left between them. Germline V lookup: CDR1 GTSNPN, CDR2 SVGIG (reference sequence). This CDR3 has 14 residues. The DNA of the CDR3 is TGTGCCTGGAGTGTACACGGCAGATACACTGAAGCTTTCTTT. As protein: CAWSVHGRYTEAFF.

This chain links TRBV6-2 or TRBV6-3 with TRBJ2-7; 7 bases agree with TRBD1. CDR1 and CDR2 from the germline V gene are MNHEY and SVGEGT. This CDR3 has 16 amino acids. The junction had 9 bases not matched to a gene; V was cut back by 2 bases and J by 2 bases. The CDR3 DNA follows: TGTGCCAGCAGTTACGCGACCCTGGGACAGACCTACGAGCAGTACGTC. This encodes CASSYATLGQTYEQYV.

This clonotype was seen many times. The rearrangement joins TRBV4-2 to TRBJ2-5; 11 positions agree with TRBD2. Trimming took 0 bases from V and 5 from J; bases not matched to a gene: 2. Germline lookup yields CDR1 LGHNA and CDR2 YNFKEQ. CDR3 length: 15 residues. CDR3 loop: CASSQDSGGAETQYF. CDR3 DNA sequence: TGTGCCAGCAGCCAAGATAGCGGGGGGGCCGAGACCCAGTACTTC.

In this sample, this clonotype turned up many times. This chain uses TRBV7-9 with TRBJ2-2; 7 nucleotides line up with TRBD1. Germline CDR1 SEHNR, CDR2 FQNEAQ (reference sequence). The CDR3 is made up of 15 amino acids. After removal of 4 bases from V and 4 bases from J, the junction contained 6 bases not matched to a gene. CDR3 nucleotide sequence: TGTGCCAGCAGCTCGGGACAGCAACGCACCGGGGAGCTGTTTTTT. The encoded protein is CASSSGQQRTGELFF.

At least ten counts were recorded for this clonotype. The chain combines TRBV7-2 with TRBJ2-3; D gene unclear. Germline V CDR1 and CDR2: SGHTA, FQGNSA. The CDR3 totals 14 residues. Deletions cut 1 base from V and 0 bases from J, with 5 bases between. CDR3 in DNA: TGTGCCAGCAGCTTAGAGGAGAGCACAGATACGCAGTATTTT. Translation: CASSLEESTDTQYF.

The genes are TRBV20-1 and TRBJ2-7, with 7 bases lining up with TRBD1. This CDR3 comprises 13 residues. Trimming took 6 bases from V and 2 from J; bases not matched to a gene: 7. Germline V gene lookup returns CDR1 DFQATT and CDR2 SNEGSKA (reference sequence). The CDR3 bases are TGCAGTGCCCTCTGGCAGGGGGCCTACGAGCAGTACGTC. It codes for CSALWQGAYEQYV.

This clonotype was seen just once. This chain links TRBV3-1 with TRBJ2-2, with a tentative D call TRBD2 (5 bases). There are 19 residues in the CDR3. Germline CDR1 LGHDT, CDR2 YNNKEL (reference sequence). V was trimmed by 4 bases and J by 1 base, leaving 22 bases between them. CDR3 loop: CASSLLPPTVAGNTGELFF. The CDR3 coding sequence is TGTGCCAGCAGCCTCCTCCCGCCTACTGTGGCGGGGAACACCGGGGAGCTGTTTTTT. The whole variable domain, remainder taken from reference TRBV3-1 and TRBJ2-2, is DTAVSQTPKYLVTQMGNDKSIKCEQNLGHDTMYWYKQDSKKFLKIMFSYNNKELIINETVPNRFSPKSPDKAHLNLHINSLELGDSAVYFCASSLLPPTVAGNTGELFFGEGSRLTVL.

The table lists this clonotype with a few counts. V is TRBV6-5 and J is TRBJ1-5; TRBD1 might be the D (6 bases). Trimming took 0 bases from V and 9 from J, leaving 12 bases between them. The V gene's germline CDR1 is MNHEY and CDR2 SVGAGI. This CDR3 has 14 residues. The CDR3 nucleotides are TGTGCCAGCAGTTACTCCGACAGGCAAGGGCCCCAGCATTTT. Residues: CASSYSDRQGPQHF.

This chain joins TRBV20-1 and TRBJ1-2, with D possibly being TRBD1 (6 bases). V lost 0 bases, J lost 2 bases, and 10 bases lay in between. CDR1 DFQATT and CDR2 SNEGSKA come from the germline V gene (reference sequence). This CDR3 is built from 14 residues. The CDR3: CSAREGRGNYGYTF. CDR3 bases: TGCAGTGCTAGAGAAGGCAGGGGCAACTATGGCTACACCTTC.

Regarding this clonotype: This CDR3 fails to terminate in the conserved phenylalanine or tryptophan, so it likely reflects a read error. J is TRBJ2-7 and V is TRBV2; the D gene is possibly TRBD2 (6 bases). Trimming left V 7 bases short and J 2 bases short, with 15 bases between. In germline, CDR1 is SNHLY, CDR2 FYNNEI. The CDR3 sequence is 14 residues long. CDR3 residues: CASTGTRITYEQYL. CDR3 nucleotide sequence: TGTGCCAGCACCGGGACTCGGATTACCTACGAGCAGTACCTC.

This clonotype was seen a handful of times. The rearrangement joins TRBV6-2 or TRBV6-3 to TRBJ2-1; D gene ambiguous. Trimming removed 4 bases at V and 2 bases at J, with 6 bases between. CDR3 length: 13 residues. Looked up from germline, CDR1 is MNHEY and CDR2 is SVGEGT. This CDR3 reads CASSSRPYNEQFF. CDR3 nucleotide sequence: TGTGCCAGCAGTTCCAGACCCTACAATGAGCAGTTCTTC.

This clonotype showed up just a few times. The rearrangement joins TRBV27 to TRBJ2-2; D remains ambiguous. The germline V gene encodes CDR1 MNHEY and CDR2 SMNVEV (reference sequence). V lost 6 bases, J lost 7 bases, and 15 bases lay in between. The CDR3 length is 14 residues. DNA of the CDR3: TGTGCCAGCAGGACTCCCGGGTTGGGCGGGGAGCTGTTTTTT. Its translation: CASRTPGLGGELFF.

The chain employs TRBV12-3 or TRBV12-4 and TRBJ1-5; 8 nucleotides line up with TRBD1. The CDR3 runs 13 residues. The trim removed 6 bases at V and 6 bases at J, leaving 4 bases unmatched. Here the CDR3 DNA reads TGTGCCAGCAGGACAGGGGCGGGTCAGCCCCAGCATTTT. It is translated as CASRTGAGQPQHF.

J is TRBJ1-6 and V is TRBV7-2, with D hard to call. Germline V gene sequence: CDR1 SGHTA, CDR2 FQGNSA. This CDR3 is 15 amino acids long. With 6 bases removed from V and 2 bases from J, the gap between germline ends came to 11 bases. In DNA form, the CDR3 reads TGTGCCAGCAGATCCCCCGTTCCCTATAATTCACCCCTCCACTTT. Amino acid sequence: CASRSPVPYNSPLHF.